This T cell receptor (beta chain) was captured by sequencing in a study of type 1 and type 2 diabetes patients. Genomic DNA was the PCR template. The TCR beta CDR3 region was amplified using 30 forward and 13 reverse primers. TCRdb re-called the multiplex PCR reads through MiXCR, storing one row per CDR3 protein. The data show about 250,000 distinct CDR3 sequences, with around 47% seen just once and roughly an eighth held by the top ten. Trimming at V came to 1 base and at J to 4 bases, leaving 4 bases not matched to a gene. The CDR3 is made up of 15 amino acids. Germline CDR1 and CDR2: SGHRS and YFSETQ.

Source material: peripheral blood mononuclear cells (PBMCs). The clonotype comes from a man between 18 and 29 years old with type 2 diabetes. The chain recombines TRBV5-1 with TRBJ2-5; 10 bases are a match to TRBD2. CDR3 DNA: TGCGCCAGCAGCTTGCTAGCGGGAGATAGAGAGACCCAGTACTTC. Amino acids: CASSLLAGDRETQYF.